The 30 T cell receptor beta chains given below trace back to one sample, sequenced in a study of blood T cell repertoires in COVID-19. The assay was immunoSEQ multiplex PCR, and TCRdb's table has in-frame clones only and misses some. The repertoire holds a few hundred thousand clones, with more than 85% as singletons. The sample comprised PBMCs or T cells enriched from blood (not recorded which). Receptor source: a woman aged 25-40 years who had recovered from COVID-19.

In this sample, this clone turned up once. CDR3 in DNA: TGTGCCAGTAGTACGGACAGGGGGGTCTACAATGAGCAGTTCTTC. Protein: CASSTDRGVYNEQFF. The rearrangement links TRBV19 to TRBJ2-1, with 10 bases aligning to TRBD1. The CDR3 loop spans 15 amino acids. Germline-derived CDR1 and CDR2 are LNHDA and SQIVND (reference sequence). Germline trimming cut 4 bases from V and 3 bases from J; bases unmatched to any gene: 3.

The chain carries TRBV28 and TRBJ2-1, with 14 bases identical to TRBD2. Germline V lookup: CDR1 MDHEN, CDR2 SYDVKM. Losses at the gene ends were 5 bases for V and 2 bases for J; bases not matched to a gene: 14. The CDR3 has 20 amino acids. CDR3 bases: TGTGCCAGCAGTACTATTAGGACTAGCGGGGGGTTTTCTACCTACAATGAGCAGTTCTTC. It translates to CASSTIRTSGGFSTYNEQFF.

The chain employs TRBV6-2 or TRBV6-3 and TRBJ2-3; no clear D. From germline, CDR1 is MNHEY and CDR2 SVGEGT. This CDR3 comprises 19 residues. V lost 0 bases to trimming and J lost 0 bases, with 19 bases between them. This CDR3 reads CASSYSKVGPRASTDTQYF. The CDR3 bases are TGTGCCAGCAGTTACTCGAAGGTTGGCCCTAGAGCTAGCACAGATACGCAGTATTTT.

This chain connects TRBV5-1 to TRBJ1-1; 9 nucleotides line up with TRBD1. This CDR3 comprises 16 residues. Germline assignment: CDR1 SGHRS and CDR2 YFSETQ. After removal of 0 bases from V and 5 bases from J, the junction contained 8 bases not matched to a gene. CDR3 protein: CASSLATGGRGTEAFF. The CDR3 DNA sequence: TGCGCCAGCAGCTTGGCGACAGGGGGTAGAGGTACTGAAGCTTTCTTT.

This clone was seen only once. The V gene is TRBV6-7, the J gene TRBJ1-4, with D hard to call. TRBV6-7 is an ORF, and what it does is uncertain. Trimming pared 11 bases from V and 7 bases from J, leaving 17 bases between. The CDR3 contains 13 residues. CDR3 residues: CALRWAGFEKLFF. The CDR3 bases are TGTGCCCTACGGTGGGCCGGTTTTGAAAAACTGTTTTTT.

The chain carries TRBV9 and TRBJ1-5; the match to TRBD1 covers 8 bases. Losses at the gene ends were 0 bases for V and 2 bases for J; bases not matched to a gene: 16. The CDR3 extends over 20 amino acids. Germline V gene data show CDR1 as SGDLS and CDR2 as YYNGEE. The CDR3 DNA follows: TGTGCCAGCAGCGTAGATTCGTTGACAGGGGATTTAGGGGGCAATCAGCCCCAGCATTTT. This codes for CASSVDSLTGDLGGNQPQHF.

The rearrangement links TRBV28 to TRBJ1-2; a possible D gene is TRBD1 (6 bases). There are 16 residues in the CDR3. V was cut by 6 bases and J by 4 bases, with 21 bases left in between. Germline-derived CDR1 and CDR2 are MDHEN and SYDVKM. The CDR3 loop reads CASSPASGTHIYGYTF. CDR3 nucleotides: TGTGCCAGCAGCCCCGCTTCCGGGACACATATCTATGGCTACACCTTC.

The chain has TRBV6-2 or TRBV6-3 and TRBJ1-1; no reliable D call. Germline CDR1 MNHEY, CDR2 SVGEGT. V lost 6 bases, J lost 0 bases, and 17 bases lay in between. The CDR3 is 16 residues long. CDR3 bases: TGTGCCAGCAGCCTGTCATCAACACACATGAACACTGAAGCTTTCTTT. Translated, it gives CASSLSSTHMNTEAFF.

The chain recombines TRBV2 with TRBJ1-2; D unclear. Trimming took off 8 bases at V and 2 bases at J, with 15 bases between the two ends. The CDR3 covers 14 residues. Germline V gene lookup returns CDR1 SNHLY and CDR2 FYNNEI. Here the CDR3 DNA reads TGTGCCAGCGATGAGAGGGTTTCCAACTATGGCTACACCTTC. Encoded protein: CASDERVSNYGYTF.

The V call is TRBV4-3, the J call TRBJ1-4; 10 nucleotides line up with TRBD1. Germline lookup yields CDR1 LGHNA and CDR2 YSLEER. This CDR3 is built from 16 residues. V shed 4 bases and J 7 bases; nucleotides not matched to a gene: 9. The CDR3 protein is CASSPSRTGGGEKLFF. The CDR3 nucleotides are TGCGCCAGCAGCCCTTCGAGGACAGGGGGGGGTGAAAAACTGTTTTTT.

The CDR3 DNA follows: TGTGCCAGCAGTATAAGTCTCTGGGCGACCCAGTACTTC. Protein sequence: CASSISLWATQYF. The chain is built from TRBV28 and TRBJ2-5, with D hard to call. The CDR3 runs to 13 residues. CDR1 and CDR2 (germline): MDHEN, SYDVKM. V was shortened by 5 bases and J by 7 bases, with 14 bases between the two germline ends.

This chain uses TRBV6-1 with TRBJ1-6; the match to TRBD1 covers 8 bases. The germline gives CDR1 MNHNS, CDR2 SASEGT. CDR3 length equals 17 residues. With 2 bases clipped from V and 5 bases from J, the junction kept 8 bases outside the gene matches. The CDR3 nucleotides read TGTGCCAGCAGTGAAACCAGGGGGACAGGCCATAATTCACCCCTCCACTTT. This encodes CASSETRGTGHNSPLHF.

The gene calls are TRBV5-6 and TRBJ1-5, with 8 nucleotides matching TRBD1. With 3 bases clipped from V and 3 bases from J, the junction kept 2 bases outside the gene matches. This CDR3 has 14 amino acids. From germline, CDR1 is SGHDT and CDR2 YYEEEE. CDR3 nucleotide sequence: TGTGCCAGCAGCTGGGGACAGGACAATCAGCCCCAGCATTTT. Translated: CASSWGQDNQPQHF. The entire variable domain, with the rest obtained from reference TRBV5-6 and TRBJ1-5, is as follows: DAGVTQSPTHLIKTRGQQVTLRCSPKSGHDTVSWYQQALGQGPQFIFQYYEEEERQRGNFPDRFSGHQFPNYSSELNVNALLLGDSALYLCASSWGQDNQPQHFGDGTRLSIL.

The rearrangement links TRBV2 to TRBJ2-7, with TRBD2 identical over 10 bases. After removal of 4 bases from V and 4 bases from J, the junction contained 4 bases not matched to a gene. The V gene's germline CDR1 is SNHLY and CDR2 FYNNEI. The CDR3 extends over 14 amino acids. The CDR3 protein is CASSAPGLAYEQYF. CDR3 sequence (DNA): TGTGCCAGCAGTGCGCCGGGACTAGCGTACGAGCAGTACTTC.

This chain connects TRBV28 to TRBJ2-7; 15 bases fit TRBD2. Unmatched junction bases numbered 3, after V lost 7 bases and J lost 2 bases. The CDR3 contains 15 residues. Germline CDR1 reads MDHEN; CDR2 reads SYDVKM. CDR3 DNA: TGTGCCAGCATCTGGACTAGCGGGGGGGCCTACGAGCAGTACTTC. Encoded protein: CASIWTSGGAYEQYF. Supplemented by reference TRBV28 and TRBJ2-7, the full variable domain reads DVKVTQSSRYLVKRTGEKVFLECVQDMDHENMFWYRQDPGLGLRLIYFSYDVKMKEKGDIPEGYSVSREKKERFSLILESASTNQTSMYLCASIWTSGGAYEQYFGPGTRLTVT.

The gene calls are TRBV2 and TRBJ1-1, with a possible D match to TRBD1 (6 bases). Germline V gene sequence: CDR1 SNHLY, CDR2 FYNNEI. The CDR3 runs to 11 residues. V dropped 4 bases and J dropped 10 bases, with 10 bases sitting between them. CDR3 region: CASSVDRSAFF. CDR3 coding DNA: TGTGCCAGCAGTGTAGACAGGTCAGCTTTCTTT.

In nucleotides, the CDR3 is TGCGCCAGCAGCTTGGCAGGGGCTGGAAACACCATATATTTT. Protein: CASSLAGAGNTIYF. The chain recombines TRBV5-1 with TRBJ1-3; perhaps TRBD1 as D (6 bases). Germline values: CDR1 SGHRS, CDR2 YFSETQ. Trimming removed 0 bases at V and 2 bases at J, with 6 bases between. The CDR3 runs to 14 residues.

The J gene is TRBJ1-4, the V gene TRBV6-1; D is undetermined. Germline-derived CDR1 and CDR2 are MNHNS and SASEGT. The CDR3 sequence is 18 residues long. Trimming removed 2 bases from V and 2 bases from J, with 18 bases in between. The CDR3 spells CASSERSMGRATNEKLFF. The DNA of the CDR3 is TGTGCCAGCAGTGAAAGGAGTATGGGGAGAGCTACTAATGAAAAACTGTTTTTT.

V gene TRBV5-1 combines with J gene TRBJ1-1; 8 bases map to TRBD1. This CDR3 contains 16 residues. Germline CDR1 and CDR2: SGHRS and YFSETQ. J lost 0 bases, V lost 4 bases, and 8 bases had no gene match. In nucleotides, the CDR3 is TGCGCCAGCAGCGCAAGGACAGGGTCAATGAACACTGAAGCTTTCTTT. It encodes CASSARTGSMNTEAFF.

The table lists this clone with a count of one. The chain joins TRBV28 to TRBJ2-1, with TRBD2 matching over 15 bases. The CDR3 loop spans 15 amino acids. V dropped 5 bases and J dropped 10; count of bases not matched to a gene: 6. The germline CDR1 and CDR2 sequences are MDHEN and SYDVKM. CDR3 residues: CASSPGLAGGREQFF. CDR3 nucleotides: TGTGCCAGCAGTCCCGGACTAGCGGGGGGGCGCGAGCAGTTCTTC.

In nucleotides, the CDR3 is TGTGCCAGCAGCCGGGACAGTTACTCCTACGAGCAGTACTTC. The encoded protein is CASSRDSYSYEQYF. This chain joins TRBV7-9 and TRBJ2-7; the match to TRBD1 covers 7 bases. This CDR3 comprises 14 residues. V shed 5 bases and J 0 bases; nucleotides not matched to a gene: 4. CDR1 and CDR2 (germline): SEHNR, FQNEAQ (reference sequence).

This clone was seen only once. The chain couples TRBV6-5 to TRBJ2-7, with 10 positions matching TRBD2. The length of the CDR3 is 15 residues. Trimming took 6 bases from V and 3 from J; bases not matched to a gene: 8. Per germline, CDR1 MNHEY and CDR2 SVGAGI. The CDR3 DNA is TGTGCCAGCAGACGGGGTACTAGCGGGGACTACGAGCAGTACTTC. Its translation is CASRRGTSGDYEQYF.

The chain uses TRBV30 and TRBJ1-6, with TRBD1 matching over 9 bases. V was pared by 4 bases and J by 0 bases, with 10 bases of the junction left unmatched. The CDR3 has 18 amino acids. The germline gives CDR1 GTSNPN, CDR2 SVGIG (reference sequence). This CDR3 is CAWTSPGQGISYNSPLHF. DNA of the CDR3: TGTGCCTGGACCTCTCCCGGACAGGGGATCTCCTATAATTCACCCCTCCACTTT.

This sequence joins TRBV19 and TRBJ1-1; tentatively, D is TRBD1 (5 bases). V dropped 7 bases and J dropped 5 bases, with 23 bases sitting between them. Germline V gene sequence: CDR1 LNHDA, CDR2 SQIVND (reference sequence). The CDR3 consists of 16 residues. The CDR3 reads CASTPAGAGIGTEAFF. CDR3 DNA sequence: TGTGCCAGTACCCCAGCCGGCGCAGGGATAGGGACTGAAGCTTTCTTT.

CDR3 nucleotide sequence: TGTGCCAGCACTACGAGGGGGCAAGGGCTTAATGAGCAGTTCTTC. Its translation: CASTTRGQGLNEQFF. The rearrangement links TRBV28 to TRBJ2-1, with TRBD1 matching over 7 bases. CDR1 and CDR2 (germline): MDHEN, SYDVKM. V trimming: 7 bases; J trimming: 7 bases; junction bases outside the gene matches: 13. The CDR3 is 15 amino acids. Drawing the rest from reference TRBV28 and TRBJ2-1, the complete variable domain is DVKVTQSSRYLVKRTGEKVFLECVQDMDHENMFWYRQDPGLGLRLIYFSYDVKMKEKGDIPEGYSVSREKKERFSLILESASTNQTSMYLCASTTRGQGLNEQFFGPGTRLTVL.

This clone was picked up one time. CDR3 amino acids: CASSLTTDDYYGYTF. The CDR3, as DNA: TGCGCCAGCAGCTTGACGACAGACGATTACTATGGCTACACCTTC. The chain has TRBV5-1 and TRBJ1-2; maybe TRBD1 (5 bases). The CDR3 covers 15 residues. CDR1 SGHRS and CDR2 YFSETQ come from the germline V gene. The V end lost 1 base, the J end lost 3 bases, and 13 bases lay between the germline ends.

V gene TRBV10-3 combines with J gene TRBJ1-1; TRBD1 matches 7 bases. The junction had 7 bases not matched to a gene; V was cut back by 6 bases and J by 6 bases. This CDR3 has 13 residues. Germline V gene data show CDR1 as ENHRY and CDR2 as SYGVKD. The CDR3 reads CAIRVTGDAEAFF. As DNA, the CDR3 is TGTGCCATCAGGGTTACAGGGGACGCTGAAGCTTTCTTT.

This clone has a handful of counts. The chain uses TRBV15 and TRBJ1-4, with a tentative D call TRBD1 (5 bases). The V end lost 0 bases, the J end lost 5 bases, and 13 bases lay between the germline ends. Germline V lookup: CDR1 LNHNV, CDR2 YYDKDF (reference sequence). The CDR3 totals 16 residues. The CDR3 bases are TGTGCCACCAGCAGAGACAGGGTTTTAGGAAATGAAAAACTGTTTTTT. Protein sequence: CATSRDRVLGNEKLFF. Looking up the rest from reference TRBV15 and TRBJ1-4 gives the full variable domain: DAMVIQNPRYQVTQFGKPVTLSCSQTLNHNVMYWYQQKSSQAPKLLFHYYDKDFNNEADTPDNFQSRRPNTSFCFLDIRSPGLGDTAMYLCATSRDRVLGNEKLFFGSGTQLSVL.

The gene calls are TRBV28 and TRBJ1-6; 10 bases are shared with TRBD1. The V gene end was trimmed by 3 bases and the J gene end by 10 bases; junction bases not matched to a gene: 6. CDR1 is MDHEN and CDR2 is SYDVKM in the germline V gene. This CDR3 is built from 15 residues. CDR3 sequence: CASSLVGTGVSPLHF. The CDR3 DNA reads TGTGCCAGCAGTTTGGTAGGGACAGGGGTGTCACCCCTCCACTTT.

The chain carries TRBV7-2 and TRBJ2-3, with unresolved D. Trimming took 6 bases from V and 4 from J, leaving 11 bases between them. From germline, CDR1 is SGHTA and CDR2 FQGNSA. This CDR3 has 13 residues. As DNA, the CDR3 is TGTGCCAGCAGTTCCCCCCGGGCAGATACGCAGTATTTT. Residues: CASSSPRADTQYF. Full variable domain (outside the CDR3, taken from reference TRBV7-2 and TRBJ2-3): GAGVSQSPSNKVTEKGKDVELRCDPISGHTALYWYRQSLGQGLEFLIYFQGNSAPDKSGLPSDRFSAERTGGSVSTLTIQRTQQEDSAVYLCASSSPRADTQYFGPGTRLTVL.